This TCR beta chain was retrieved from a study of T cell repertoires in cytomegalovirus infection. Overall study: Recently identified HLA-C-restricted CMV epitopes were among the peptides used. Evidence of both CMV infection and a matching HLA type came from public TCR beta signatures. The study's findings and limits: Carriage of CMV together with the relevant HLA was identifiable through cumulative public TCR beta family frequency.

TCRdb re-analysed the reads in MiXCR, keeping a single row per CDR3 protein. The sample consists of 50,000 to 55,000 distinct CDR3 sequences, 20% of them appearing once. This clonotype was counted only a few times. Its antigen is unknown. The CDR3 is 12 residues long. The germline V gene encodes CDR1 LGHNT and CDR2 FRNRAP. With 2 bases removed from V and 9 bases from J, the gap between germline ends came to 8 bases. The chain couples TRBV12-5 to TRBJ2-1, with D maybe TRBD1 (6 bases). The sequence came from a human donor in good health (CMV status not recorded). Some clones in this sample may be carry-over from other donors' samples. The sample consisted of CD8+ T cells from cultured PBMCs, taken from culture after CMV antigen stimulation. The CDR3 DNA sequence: TGTGCTAGTGGTTTGCTAGGGGGTGAGCAGTTCTTC. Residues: CASGLLGGEQFF.